This TCR beta chain was obtained from a study of STAT5B mutations in CD4+ large granular lymphocyte leukemia. The overall study: Among healthy donors, a particular HLA allele went with more CDR3 'QG' motifs. Study results and caveats: Main leukemic clonotypes were patient-specific, but about 25% appeared at low frequency elsewhere. CD4-sorted patient repertoires seemed more clonal than healthy CD4+ repertoires.

This clone was recorded once. Its antigen is currently unknown. V was shortened by 2 bases and J by 0 bases, with 11 bases between the two germline ends. The CDR3 consists of 15 residues. Germline CDR1 and CDR2: MDHEN and SYDVKM. In the original processing: Productive clonotypes were detectable down to 2.59 x 10-5 frequency. Sequencing used immunoSEQ multiplex PCR; TCRdb keeps in-frame clones, though not all of them. V and J calls plus clone size are reproduced from that table; the DNA served to infer D and trimming. In the table there are roughly 34,000 clones, roughly 76% of which are singletons. The V and J genes are TRBV28 and TRBJ2-7, with D maybe TRBD1 (5 bases). This receptor was obtained from a human donor in good health. What was sequenced was CD4+ T cells from blood buffy coats. CDR3 sequence reads: CASSLGQGGSYEQYF. Here the CDR3 DNA reads TGTGCCAGCAGTTTAGGGCAGGGTGGCTCCTACGAGCAGTACTTC.